The clone carrying this TCR beta chain was seen ten or more times. Its specificity is not known. Stated time point: newly diagnosed GD, antithyroid drugs for less than 3 months. The TCR library was made from RNA extracted from PBMCs. Sequencing libraries for TCR beta were prepared with iRepertoire HTBI primers and Arm-PCR of CDR3 regions. Authors' analysis steps: Across samples, over 55 TRBV and roughly 13 TRBJ segments were found. TCRdb re-derived calls from the multiplex PCR reads in MiXCR, one entry per CDR3 protein. TCRdb, not the original authors, processed these V and J calls. The sample has about 220,000 distinct CDR3 sequences; 15% to 20% are singletons. The sample comes from a study of regulatory T cells in long-lasting Graves disease. Study-wide results and caveats: Segments TRBV28, TRBJ1-2 and TRBJ2-5 showed preferential usage in persistent disease.

After removal of 5 bases from V and 5 bases from J, the junction contained 10 bases not matched to a gene. This CDR3 spans 16 amino acids. CDR1 and CDR2 from the germline V gene are SGHVS and FQNEAQ. V gene TRBV7-8 combines with J gene TRBJ2-5; 11 bases fit TRBD1. The sample consisted of peripheral blood mononuclear cells (PBMCs), taken at new diagnosis, from a patient treated with antithyroid drugs. The TCR originated in a female donor with Graves disease. CDR3 sequence reads: CASSVTGTGGRETQYF. CDR3 DNA sequence: TGTGCCAGCAGCGTAACCGGGACAGGGGGTCGGGAGACCCAGTACTTC.